Detailed here is one T cell receptor beta chain. This clone was detected many times. No antigen is known for it. Base qualities are missing; no much larger clone stands one base away. The collaborating institutions used their own protocols to collect whole blood in K2EDTA tubes. For TCRbeta analysis, collaborators shipped samples in one of three forms: frozen whole blood, isolated PBMCs, or DNA extracted from either of those sample types. TCRbeta CDR3 regions were amplified from genomic DNA by means of the immunoSEQ Assay, a bias-controlled multiplex PCR. As for the authors' bioinformatics: Within the assay, amplification of reference gene primers was used to estimate how many nucleated cells each sample contained. To quantify the absolute abundance of each unique TCRbeta CDR3 rearrangement, sequence reads were collapsed and filtered. For each sample, productive Simpson clonality was calculated as the square root of Simpson's diversity index over productive rearrangements. TCRdb took over this immuneACCESS table, retaining in-frame rearrangements with V and J assigned. Such tables are incomplete; in checked studies, under half of the missing clones stem from an unresolved V gene, and the remainder is unexplained. V and J calls plus clone size are reproduced from that table; the DNA served to infer D and trimming. The sample includes more than 250,000 clones, with approximately 87% observed a single time. The ten largest clones capture roughly 8.6% of the sample.

The source of the sample is a study of blood T cell repertoires in COVID-19 (dated by TCRdb to about 2020). Turning to the overall study: The collaborator samples originated in the United States, Italy and Spain and spanned the acute and convalescent phases of COVID-19. Deeply sampled blood TCRbeta repertoires from subjects exposed to, actively infected with, or recovered from COVID-19 were included in the dataset. The repertoires were made available in a free public database intended to serve as a resource for research on the immune response to SARS-CoV-2. The samples were drawn from two sources: the first 160 participants of the ongoing ImmuneRACE study, and 1,254 subjects contributed by 6 global collaborators. A de-identified subject ID, COVID-19 status, age in years and sex were almost always included in the sample metadata. Where HLA class I and class II types were available, the types were taken from metadata supplied by the sample provider, not from assay-based typing. The material from the prospective study consisted of cDNA or gDNA derived from T cells, B-cell-depleted T cells, or PBMCs.

On the study overall, not on this receptor specifically: The amount of clinical and demographic metadata varied by source and participant and was provided uncurated.

The source material was peripheral blood. The sequence was collected from a human donor in a cohort sampled during active COVID-19.

The DNA sequence is as follows: TGCGCCAGCAGCCAAGACAGGGGGCCGGACACTGAAGCTTTCTTT. Its translation is CASSQDRGPDTEAFF. The chain is encoded by TRBV4-3 joined to TRBJ1-1; 8 nucleotides in the junction match TRBD1. The germline V gene specifies LGHNA as CDR1 and YSLEER as CDR2. CDR3 length: 15 amino acids, cysteine to phenylalanine. CDR3 DNA is the only sequence kept; it has 45 bases, read in frame from the first base. Ends trimmed: V by 0 bases, J by 3 bases; bases unmatched to a gene: 3.